Listed below are T cell receptor beta chains from one sample, sequenced in a study of blood T cell repertoires in COVID-19. Data came from immunoSEQ multiplex PCR; TCRdb stores just in-frame clones and leaves some out. The table shows 170,000 or so clones, with approximately 85% occurring only once. Sequencing was performed on PBMCs or T cells enriched from blood (not recorded which). The receptors come from a man aged 40-50 years who had recovered from COVID-19. CDR3s include the opening cysteine and the closing phenylalanine or tryptophan. Each record gives: V gene, clone size, J gene, D gene, CDR3 DNA, CDR3 protein. A D gene is named only where the DNA matches it firmly. A clone size is listed for some rows: how often the clone was seen (once, few, many), or a class if it is expanded.

V: TRBV27
size: few
J: TRBJ1-2
D: TRBD1
DNA: TGTGCCAGCAGGGGACAGGATCTCTATGGCTACACCTTC
CDR3: CASRGQDLYGYTF

V: TRBV29-1
size: NA
J: TRBJ1-5
D: NA
DNA: TGCAGCGTTGCCGAGGGCAATCAGCCCCAGCATTTT
CDR3: CSVAEGNQPQHF

V: TRBV7-8
size: once
J: TRBJ1-2
D: NA
DNA: TGTGCCAGCAGCTTAGAGGGGTACGGCTACACCTTC
CDR3: CASSLEGYGYTF

V: TRBV5-1
size: NA
J: TRBJ1-1
D: NA
DNA: TGCGCCAGCAGCTTAGGGACAGAAGCTTTCTTT
CDR3: CASSLGTEAFF

V: TRBV5-5
size: NA
J: TRBJ1-5
D: TRBD1
DNA: TGTGCCAGCAGCTTGCGGGGGCAGGGGGACCCTCAGCCCCAGCATTTT
CDR3: CASSLRGQGDPQPQHF

V: TRBV19
size: NA
J: TRBJ1-1
D: NA
DNA: TGTGCCACCCTGGGTCATCTAGGAACTGAAGCTTTCTTT
CDR3: CATLGHLGTEAFF

V: TRBV12-5
size: NA
J: TRBJ2-1
D: TRBD1
DNA: TGTGCTAGTGGTTTCGGACAGGGGGTTAAAAATGAGCAGTTCTTC
CDR3: CASGFGQGVKNEQFF

V: TRBV11-2
size: once
J: TRBJ2-5
D: NA
DNA: TGTGCCAGCAGCCGGGAGCTCGGGCGTGAAGAGACCCAGTACTTC
CDR3: CASSRELGREETQYF

V: TRBV5-1
size: few
J: TRBJ1-5
D: TRBD1
DNA: TGCGCCAGCAGCTTGGACGGGGGACAGCAGCCCCAGCATTTT
CDR3: CASSLDGGQQPQHF

V: TRBV5-4
size: once
J: TRBJ1-2
D: TRBD1
DNA: TGTGCCAGCAGCTTGGTAGGTCGACAGGGTTTCGATGGCTACACCTTC
CDR3: CASSLVGRQGFDGYTF

V: TRBV7-3
size: NA
J: TRBJ1-6
D: TRBD1
DNA: TGTGCCAGCAGCTCGGGACAGGCCATAAATTCACCCCTCCACTTT
CDR3: CASSSGQAINSPLHF

V: TRBV28
size: NA
J: TRBJ1-4
D: TRBD1
DNA: TGTGCCAGCAGTTACGGGACAGGGCGGGAAAAACTGTTTTTT
CDR3: CASSYGTGREKLFF

V: TRBV28
size: NA
J: TRBJ2-7
D: NA
DNA: TGTGCCAGCATTTCTCACATTCAGGGAGAGCAGTACTTC
CDR3: CASISHIQGEQYF

V: TRBV19
size: many
J: TRBJ2-2
D: TRBD1
DNA: TGTGCAACATCGAGGCAGGGGGCGACCACCGGGGAGCTGTTTTTT
CDR3: CATSRQGATTGELFF

V: TRBV3-1/TRBV3-2
size: NA
J: TRBJ2-5
D: TRBD2
DNA: TGTGCCAGCAGCCAACCTCCCGGACTAGTACAGTACTTC
CDR3: CASSQPPGLVQYF

V: TRBV5-4
size: NA
J: TRBJ2-2
D: TRBD2
DNA: TGTGCCAGCAGCCGTCTAGCGGGAGGGATCGGGGAGCTGTTTTTT
CDR3: CASSRLAGGIGELFF

V: TRBV7-9
size: NA
J: TRBJ1-4
D: NA
DNA: TGTGCCAGCAGCACGGACAGAAGGAATGAAAAACTGTTTTTT
CDR3: CASSTDRRNEKLFF

V: TRBV28
size: few
J: TRBJ2-3
D: TRBD2
DNA: TGTGCCAGCACCACTAGCGGGAGGGCCCAGGATACGCAGTATTTT
CDR3: CASTTSGRAQDTQYF

V: TRBV5-1
size: NA
J: TRBJ2-3
D: TRBD2
DNA: TGCGCCAGCAGCTTGGTAGCGGGAGGGAGCACAGATACGCAGTATTTT
CDR3: CASSLVAGGSTDTQYF

V: TRBV9
size: NA
J: TRBJ2-1
D: TRBD2
DNA: TGTGCCAGCAGTACGAAAGCACTAGCGGGCCTCAATGAGCAGTTCTTC
CDR3: CASSTKALAGLNEQFF

V: TRBV10-3
size: NA
J: TRBJ1-6
D: TRBD1
DNA: TGTGCCATCAGGGACCTAGACAGGGGAGATTCACCCCTCCACTTT
CDR3: CAIRDLDRGDSPLHF

V: TRBV13
size: NA
J: TRBJ2-3
D: NA
DNA: TGTGCCAGCAGCTTATGGAGTTCCGACACAGATACGCAGTATTTT
CDR3: CASSLWSSDTDTQYF

V: TRBV11-2
size: NA
J: TRBJ2-5
D: TRBD1
DNA: TGTGCCAGCAGTAGAACAGGGGGCCAAGAGACCCAGTACTTC
CDR3: CASSRTGGQETQYF

V: TRBV9
size: NA
J: TRBJ1-2
D: NA
DNA: TGTGCCAGCAGCCGGGACGGACTACGTGGTGGCTACACCTTC
CDR3: CASSRDGLRGGYTF

V: TRBV6-5
size: NA
J: TRBJ1-4
D: NA
DNA: TGTGCCAGCAGTTACCTTCCAGGGTTTCGTGAAAAACTGTTTTTT
CDR3: CASSYLPGFREKLFF

V: TRBV11-3
size: NA
J: TRBJ2-2
D: TRBD2
DNA: TGTGCCAGCAGCTCATGGACTAGCGGGGGGGTTGACACCGGGGAGCTGTTTTTT
CDR3: CASSSWTSGGVDTGELFF

V: TRBV11-2
size: NA
J: TRBJ1-4
D: TRBD1
DNA: TGTGCCAGCAGCTACAGGGGGCGGAGGACTAATGAAAAACTGTTTTTT
CDR3: CASSYRGRRTNEKLFF

V: TRBV18
size: NA
J: TRBJ2-7
D: TRBD2
DNA: TGTGCCAGCTCTAGCAGACGGCTTGAGCCGCGGGGGGGCGGAGGCTACGAGCAGTACTTC
CDR3: CASSSRRLEPRGGGGYEQYF

V: TRBV6-5
size: few
J: TRBJ2-7
D: TRBD1
DNA: TGTGCCACCTATGGCAGCCAGGGGGCCTACGAGCAGTACTTC
CDR3: CATYGSQGAYEQYF

V: TRBV18
size: NA
J: TRBJ1-5
D: TRBD1
DNA: TGTGCCAGCTCAGCCGCCGGGACAGGGAACAATCAGCCCCAGCATTTT
CDR3: CASSAAGTGNNQPQHF

V: TRBV20-1
size: NA
J: TRBJ1-2
D: NA
DNA: TGCAGTGCTAGTTTGGCCACCAAAGCTAACTATGGCTACACCTTC
CDR3: CSASLATKANYGYTF

V: TRBV27
size: NA
J: TRBJ1-6
D: NA
DNA: TGTGCCAGCAGTTTCGGTCGGGGGCCCCTCCACTTT
CDR3: CASSFGRGPLHF

V: TRBV18
size: NA
J: TRBJ2-1
D: NA
DNA: TGTGCCAGCTCACCAAAGCCGGGTTGGGATGAGCAGTTCTTC
CDR3: CASSPKPGWDEQFF

V: TRBV5-6
size: NA
J: TRBJ2-3
D: NA
DNA: TGTGCCAGCAGCTCCTTGACAGTTAGCACAGATACGCAGTATTTT
CDR3: CASSSLTVSTDTQYF

V: TRBV4-1
size: NA
J: TRBJ1-2
D: NA
DNA: TGCGCCAGCAGCCCAGCACAAACGAGCGTACCGAACTATGGCTACACCTTC
CDR3: CASSPAQTSVPNYGYTF

V: TRBV27
size: NA
J: TRBJ2-7
D: NA
DNA: TGTGCCAGCAGTCCCGACGGCGGGGTGTACGAGCAGTACTTC
CDR3: CASSPDGGVYEQYF

V: TRBV5-1
size: NA
J: TRBJ1-1
D: NA
DNA: TGCGCCAGCAGCTTTAGCAAGGACACTGAAGCTTTCTTT
CDR3: CASSFSKDTEAFF

V: TRBV7-9
size: NA
J: TRBJ2-7
D: NA
DNA: TGTGCCACCGCGACCCCTACGGGTAGGTCGGATTATCAGCAGTACTTC
CDR3: CATATPTGRSDYQQYF

V: TRBV13
size: NA
J: TRBJ2-1
D: NA
DNA: TGTGCCAGCAGCACCCGACTAGGATACAATGAGCAGTTCTTC
CDR3: CASSTRLGYNEQFF

V: TRBV12-5
size: NA
J: TRBJ1-5
D: NA
DNA: TGTGCTAGCGGCGGGGGGGGGCCGGGGCCCCTTTCAGCCCAGCATTTT
CDR3: CASGGGGPGPLSAQHF

V: TRBV11-3
size: NA
J: TRBJ2-3
D: NA
DNA: TGTGCCAGCAGCCCAGGTGATGGGCCAAACACAGATACGCAGTATTTT
CDR3: CASSPGDGPNTDTQYF

V: TRBV19
size: few
J: TRBJ1-5
D: TRBD1
DNA: TGTGCCAGTGGTGGACAGGGTAGCAATCAGCCCCAGCATTTT
CDR3: CASGGQGSNQPQHF

V: TRBV5-4
size: NA
J: TRBJ2-1
D: TRBD1
DNA: TGTGCCAGCAGTAAACCGGGACAGCACAATGAGCAGTTCTTC
CDR3: CASSKPGQHNEQFF

V: TRBV30
size: NA
J: TRBJ2-6
D: NA
DNA: TGTGCCTGGAGAGCTCTCTCTGGGGCCAACGTCCTGACTTTC
CDR3: CAWRALSGANVLTF

V: TRBV28
size: NA
J: TRBJ1-2
D: NA
DNA: TGTGCCAGCAGTGCGGACAGACTCTATGGCTACACCTTC
CDR3: CASSADRLYGYTF

V: TRBV7-9
size: NA
J: TRBJ2-3
D: NA
DNA: TGTGCCAGCAGCCCCAGGGTCTTCACAGATACGCAGTATTTT
CDR3: CASSPRVFTDTQYF

V: TRBV12-5
size: NA
J: TRBJ1-2
D: NA
DNA: TGTGCTAGTGGTTTGGGACACCGCAAAGGGGCGAATGGCTACACCTTC
CDR3: CASGLGHRKGANGYTF

V: TRBV6-5
size: NA
J: TRBJ2-7
D: TRBD2
DNA: TGTGCCACTACTAGCGGGGGGGGCTACGAGCAGTACTTC
CDR3: CATTSGGGYEQYF

V: TRBV6-1
size: many
J: TRBJ2-2
D: TRBD1
DNA: TGTGCCAGCAGTGAGCTAGGGGGCGTAGGTACCGGGGAGCTGTTTTTT
CDR3: CASSELGGVGTGELFF

V: TRBV4-1
size: NA
J: TRBJ1-5
D: NA
DNA: TGCGCCAGCAGCCATAGACAGACCAATCAGCCCCAGCATTTT
CDR3: CASSHRQTNQPQHF

V: TRBV27
size: NA
J: TRBJ2-4
D: NA
DNA: TGTGCCAGCAGTTTATCGACTCCGCGATTAGCCAAAAACATTCAGTACTTC
CDR3: CASSLSTPRLAKNIQYF

V: TRBV15
size: NA
J: TRBJ2-1
D: NA
DNA: TGTGCCACCAGCAGCAGAGGCGGCGTAGACAATGAGCAGTTCTTC
CDR3: CATSSRGGVDNEQFF

V: TRBV5-5
size: many
J: TRBJ1-3
D: NA
DNA: TGTGCCAGCAGCTTGGAGGGGGTCGGAAACACCATATATTTT
CDR3: CASSLEGVGNTIYF

V: TRBV10-3
size: NA
J: TRBJ1-2
D: NA
DNA: TGTGCCATCAGTGAGTCAGGCGGCCGTGCCCTAGGCTACACCTTC
CDR3: CAISESGGRALGYTF

V: TRBV27
size: once
J: TRBJ2-1
D: NA
DNA: TGTGCCAGCAGTTTTGGGGGGGCGTCTAACTACAATGAGCAGTTCTTC
CDR3: CASSFGGASNYNEQFF